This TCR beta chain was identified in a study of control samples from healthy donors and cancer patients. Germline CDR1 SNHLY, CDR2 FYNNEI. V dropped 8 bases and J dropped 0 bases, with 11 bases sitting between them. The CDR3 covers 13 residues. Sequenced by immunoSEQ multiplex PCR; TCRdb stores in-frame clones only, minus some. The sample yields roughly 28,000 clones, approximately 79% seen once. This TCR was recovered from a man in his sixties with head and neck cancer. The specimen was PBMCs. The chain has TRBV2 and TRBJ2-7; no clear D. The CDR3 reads CASGPGYSYEQYF. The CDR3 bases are TGTGCCAGCGGCCCAGGATACTCCTACGAGCAGTACTTC.